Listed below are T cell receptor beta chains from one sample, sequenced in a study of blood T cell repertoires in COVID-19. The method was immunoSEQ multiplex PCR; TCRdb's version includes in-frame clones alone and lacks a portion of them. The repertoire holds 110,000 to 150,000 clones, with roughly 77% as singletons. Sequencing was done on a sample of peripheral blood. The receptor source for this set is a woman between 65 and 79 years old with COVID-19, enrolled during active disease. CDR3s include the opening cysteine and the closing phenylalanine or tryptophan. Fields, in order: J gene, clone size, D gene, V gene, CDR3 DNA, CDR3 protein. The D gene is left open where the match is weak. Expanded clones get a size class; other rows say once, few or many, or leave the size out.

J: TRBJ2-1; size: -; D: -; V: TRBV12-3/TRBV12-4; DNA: TGTGCCAGCAGAAAGGACTTAGTGTCCCCCCGGTTCTTC; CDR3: CASRKDLVSPRFF
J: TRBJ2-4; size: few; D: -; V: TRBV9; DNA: TGTGCCAGCAGCCCAACGACAGTGACGAACATTCAGTACTTC; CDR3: CASSPTTVTNIQYF
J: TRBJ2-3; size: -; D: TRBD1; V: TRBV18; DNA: TGTGCCAGCCGGATCGGACAGGGGGCAGGCACAGATACGCAGTATTTT; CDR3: CASRIGQGAGTDTQYF
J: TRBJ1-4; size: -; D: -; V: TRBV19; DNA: TGTGCCAGTAGTGTCGCCGACAGGTTAAGAGAAAAACTGTTTTTT; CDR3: CASSVADRLREKLFF
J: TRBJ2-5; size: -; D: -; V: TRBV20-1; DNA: TGCAGTGCTAGTCGCTTCGGGGGTGGAGGACAAGAGACCCAGTACTTC; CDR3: CSASRFGGGGQETQYF
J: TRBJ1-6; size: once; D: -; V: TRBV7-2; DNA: TGTGCCAGCAGCTTGCTAAATTCACCCCTCCACTTT; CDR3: CASSLLNSPLHF
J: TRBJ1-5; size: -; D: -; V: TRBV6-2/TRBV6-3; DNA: TGTGCCAGCAGTGACGACACATATAGCAATCAGCCCCAGCATTTT; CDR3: CASSDDTYSNQPQHF
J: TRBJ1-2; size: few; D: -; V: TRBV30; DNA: TGTGCCTGGAGGACAAGTAGGATCTATGGCTACACCTTC; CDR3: CAWRTSRIYGYTF
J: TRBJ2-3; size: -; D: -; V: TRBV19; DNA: TGTGCCAGTCATCAACTAGCTACGCTCACAGATACGCAGTATTTT; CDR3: CASHQLATLTDTQYF
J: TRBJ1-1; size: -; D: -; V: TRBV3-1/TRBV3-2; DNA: TGTGCCAGCAGCCAAGATCAATCGAACACTGAAGCTTTCTTT; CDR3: CASSQDQSNTEAFF
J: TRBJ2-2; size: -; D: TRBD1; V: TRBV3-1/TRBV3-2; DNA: TGTGCCAGCAGCCGGGGACAGGGGGCGAACACCGGGGAGCTGTTTTTT; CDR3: CASSRGQGANTGELFF
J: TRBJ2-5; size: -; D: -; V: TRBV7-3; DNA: TGTGCCAGCAGCTTTTCCATTCAAGAGACCCAGTACTTC; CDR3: CASSFSIQETQYF
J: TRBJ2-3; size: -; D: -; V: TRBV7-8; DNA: TGTGCCAGCAGCCCTATCCGGGAGACAGATACGCAGTATTTT; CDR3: CASSPIRETDTQYF
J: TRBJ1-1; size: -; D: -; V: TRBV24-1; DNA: TGTGCCACCAGTCCAAGGGGGGGGACTGAAGCTTTCTTT; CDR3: CATSPRGGTEAFF
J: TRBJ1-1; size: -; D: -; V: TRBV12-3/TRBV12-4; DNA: TGTGCCAGCAGCATCGGGGGGCTGGATGAAGCTTTCTTT; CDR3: CASSIGGLDEAFF
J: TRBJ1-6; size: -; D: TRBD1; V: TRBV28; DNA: TGTGCCAGCAGACAGGGGCTTAATTCACCCCTCCACTTT; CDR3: CASRQGLNSPLHF
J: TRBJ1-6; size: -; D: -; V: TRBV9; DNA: TGTGCCAGCAGCGTAGGGGACTGGAGGCGCGGTTCACCCCTCCACTTT; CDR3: CASSVGDWRRGSPLHF
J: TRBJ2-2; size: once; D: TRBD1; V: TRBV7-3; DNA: TGTGCCAGCAGGACCACAGGGGGCCATACCGGGGAGCTGTTTTTT; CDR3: CASRTTGGHTGELFF
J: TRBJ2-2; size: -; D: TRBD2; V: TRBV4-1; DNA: TGCGCCAGCAGCCCAAGCCCAGCGGGGGGGCCAGGCACCGGGGAGCTGTTTTTT; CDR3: CASSPSPAGGPGTGELFF
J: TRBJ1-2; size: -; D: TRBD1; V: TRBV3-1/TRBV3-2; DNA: TGTGCCAGCAGCCAAGCTCAGGGGGCGCGGAGCTATGGCTACACCTTC; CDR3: CASSQAQGARSYGYTF
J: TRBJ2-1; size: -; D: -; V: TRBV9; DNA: TGTGCCAGCGGACCACAGGGTAGCTCCTACAATGAGCAGTTCTTC; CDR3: CASGPQGSSYNEQFF
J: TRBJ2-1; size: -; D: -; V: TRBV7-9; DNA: TGTGCCAGCAGCTTATATCAGGAGCAGTTCTTC; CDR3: CASSLYQEQFF
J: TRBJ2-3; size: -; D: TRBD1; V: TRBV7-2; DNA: TGTGCCAGCAGAGCAGGGGGACGGGGAACCACAGATACGCAGTATTTT; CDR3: CASRAGGRGTTDTQYF
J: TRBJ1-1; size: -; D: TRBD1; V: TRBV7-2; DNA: TGTGCCAGCAGCCTATTCCCGGGACAGGGTCCGGTAGGGAACACTGAAGCTTTCTTT; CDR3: CASSLFPGQGPVGNTEAFF
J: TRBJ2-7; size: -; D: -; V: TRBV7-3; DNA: TGTGCCAGCAGCTTAACCGGGCAGGGAGGTTACGAGCAGTACTTC; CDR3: CASSLTGQGGYEQYF
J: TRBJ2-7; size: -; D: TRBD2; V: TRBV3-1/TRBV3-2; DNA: TGTGCCAGCAGCCCGCGGACTAGCGGGGGGTCTTTGGACGAGCAGTACTTC; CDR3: CASSPRTSGGSLDEQYF
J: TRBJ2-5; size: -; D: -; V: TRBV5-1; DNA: TGCGCCAGCAGGTTTGTTCAGGGGACCAAAGAGACCCAGTACTTC; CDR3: CASRFVQGTKETQYF
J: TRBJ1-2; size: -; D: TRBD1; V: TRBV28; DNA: TGTGCCAGCAGCCCGGGGACAGTCTATGGCTACACCTTC; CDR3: CASSPGTVYGYTF
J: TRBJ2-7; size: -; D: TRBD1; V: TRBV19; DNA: TGTGCCAGTAGTCGCACCCGGGACAGGTCCTACGAGCAGTACTTC; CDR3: CASSRTRDRSYEQYF
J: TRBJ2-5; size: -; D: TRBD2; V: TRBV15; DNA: TGTGCCACCAGCAGACAAGCGGGGGGCCCTCAAGAGACCCAGTACTTC; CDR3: CATSRQAGGPQETQYF
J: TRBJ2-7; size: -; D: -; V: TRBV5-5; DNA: TGTGCCAGCAGCTTGGCGCAGGGTCAGCCCTACGAGCAGTACTTC; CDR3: CASSLAQGQPYEQYF
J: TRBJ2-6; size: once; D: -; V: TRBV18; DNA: TGTGCCAGCTCACCACCGAGCTCTGGGGCCAACGTCCTGACTTTC; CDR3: CASSPPSSGANVLTF
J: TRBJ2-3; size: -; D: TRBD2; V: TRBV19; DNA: TGTGCCAGCAGAATAGCGGGAGACGACACAGATACGCAGTATTTT; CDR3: CASRIAGDDTDTQYF
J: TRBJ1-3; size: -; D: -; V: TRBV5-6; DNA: TGTGCCAGCAGCGACAGGCCGCTCTCTGGAAACACCATATATTTT; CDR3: CASSDRPLSGNTIYF
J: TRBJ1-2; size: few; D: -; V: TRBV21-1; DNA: TGTGCCAGCAGCAAAGCGCTGGACAGGGACTTCAGTAACACCTTC; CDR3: CASSKALDRDFSNTF
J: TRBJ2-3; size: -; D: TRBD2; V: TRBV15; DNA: TGTGCCACCAGCAGACCGGGGGGAGATACGCAGTATTTT; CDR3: CATSRPGGDTQYF
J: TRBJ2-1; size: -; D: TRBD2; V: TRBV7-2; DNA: TGTGCCAGCAGCGCCTCACTAGCGGGGGGCCTTGGTGAGCAGTTCTTC; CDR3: CASSASLAGGLGEQFF
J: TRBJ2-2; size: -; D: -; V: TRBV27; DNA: TGTGCCAGCAGCCGTTACAGCCCCGGCACCGGGGAGCTGTTTTTT; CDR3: CASSRYSPGTGELFF